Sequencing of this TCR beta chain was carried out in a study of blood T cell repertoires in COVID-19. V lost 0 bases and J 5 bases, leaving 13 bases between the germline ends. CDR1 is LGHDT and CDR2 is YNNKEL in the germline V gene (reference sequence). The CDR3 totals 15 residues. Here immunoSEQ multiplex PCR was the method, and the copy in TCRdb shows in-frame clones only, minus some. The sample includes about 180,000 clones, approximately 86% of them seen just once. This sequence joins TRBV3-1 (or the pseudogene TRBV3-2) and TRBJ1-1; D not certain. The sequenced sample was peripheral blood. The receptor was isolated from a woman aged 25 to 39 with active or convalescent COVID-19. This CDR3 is CASSQDHGVGTEAFF. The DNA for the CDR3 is TGTGCCAGCAGCCAAGATCACGGGGTCGGAACTGAAGCTTTCTTT.